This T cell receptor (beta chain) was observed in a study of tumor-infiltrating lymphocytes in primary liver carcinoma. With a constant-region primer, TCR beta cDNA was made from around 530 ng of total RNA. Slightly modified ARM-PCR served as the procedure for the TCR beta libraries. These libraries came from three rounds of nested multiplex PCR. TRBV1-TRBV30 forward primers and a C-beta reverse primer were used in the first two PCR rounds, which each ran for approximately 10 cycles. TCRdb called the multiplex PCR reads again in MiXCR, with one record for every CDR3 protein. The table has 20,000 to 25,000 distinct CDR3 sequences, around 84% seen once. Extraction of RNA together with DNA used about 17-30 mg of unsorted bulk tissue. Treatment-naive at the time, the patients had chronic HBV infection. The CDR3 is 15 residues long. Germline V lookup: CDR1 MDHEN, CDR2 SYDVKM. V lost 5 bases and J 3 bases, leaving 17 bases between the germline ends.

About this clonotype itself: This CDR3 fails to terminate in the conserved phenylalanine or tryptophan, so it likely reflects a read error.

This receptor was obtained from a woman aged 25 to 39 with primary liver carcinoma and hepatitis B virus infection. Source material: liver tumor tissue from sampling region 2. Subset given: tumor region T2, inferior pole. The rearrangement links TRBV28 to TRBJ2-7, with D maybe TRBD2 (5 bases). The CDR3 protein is CASSAFGVADYEQYI. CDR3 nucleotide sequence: TGTGCCAGCAGTGCCTTCGGGGTGGCCGACTACGAGCAGTACATC.